This TCR beta chain was identified in a study of CD8 T cells in ankylosing spondylitis. 5'-RACE, quantitative and with molecular barcodes, yielded the TCR beta libraries. TCRdb re-analysed the 5' RACE reads in MiXCR, keeping a single row per CDR3 protein. The table lists more than 150,000 distinct CDR3 sequences, around a sixth of them singletons, with about 4.3% in the top ten. This CDR3 is 14 amino acids long. The germline CDR1 and CDR2 sequences are SGHNT and YENEEA. Trimming took off 0 bases at V and 1 base at J, with 5 bases between the two ends. Sample: blood, either unsorted or a sorted T cell fraction (not recorded which). The V call is TRBV11-3, the J call TRBJ2-3; D is unclear. The receptor was derived from a male donor aged 10-30 years with ankylosing spondylitis or in good health (not recorded which). The CDR3 sequence: CASSLDPRTDTQYF. The DNA of the CDR3 is TGTGCCAGCAGCTTAGATCCCCGCACAGATACGCAGTATTTT.